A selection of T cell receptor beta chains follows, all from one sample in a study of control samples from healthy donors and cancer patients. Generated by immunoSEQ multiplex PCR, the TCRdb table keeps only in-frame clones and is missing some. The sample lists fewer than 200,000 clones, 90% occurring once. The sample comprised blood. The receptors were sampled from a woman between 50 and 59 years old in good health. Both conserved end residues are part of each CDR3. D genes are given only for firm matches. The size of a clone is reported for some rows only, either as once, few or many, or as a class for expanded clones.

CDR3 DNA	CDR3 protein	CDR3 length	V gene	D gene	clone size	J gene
TGTGCCATCAGTGATTTCGGACAGGGGCATACGCAGTATTTT	CAISDFGQGHTQYF	14	TRBV10-3	TRBD1	NA	TRBJ2-3
TGTGCCAGCAGTGAAGCCCCTCTATCGAACACTGAAGCTTTCTTT	CASSEAPLSNTEAFF	15	TRBV6-1	NA	NA	TRBJ1-1
TGTGCCAGCAGTTACTCGAATCGTCCTTCCGTCCAAGAGACCCAGTACTTC	CASSYSNRPSVQETQYF	17	TRBV6-2/TRBV6-3	NA	NA	TRBJ2-5
TGTGCTAGTGGTTTGGGACACCAAGAGACCCAGTACTTC	CASGLGHQETQYF	13	TRBV12-5	NA	NA	TRBJ2-5
TGTGCCAGCAGTTTAGGCAGGGGGCATTATGGCTACACCTTC	CASSLGRGHYGYTF	14	TRBV28	TRBD1	NA	TRBJ1-2
TGTGCCAGCAGCCGTATGTATGGCTACACCTTC	CASSRMYGYTF	11	TRBV3-1/TRBV3-2	NA	once	TRBJ1-2
TGCGCCAGCAGCCAAGAAGACGGATACTACGAGCAGTACTTC	CASSQEDGYYEQYF	14	TRBV4-3	NA	NA	TRBJ2-7
TGCAGCGTTGGGGCTTTGTGGGGTCGAGTGGCGGGAGGGCCAGATACGCAGTATTTT	CSVGALWGRVAGGPDTQYF	19	TRBV29-1	TRBD2	NA	TRBJ2-3
TGTGCCAGTAGTCCCCTCGGACAGAATGAAAAACTGTTTTTT	CASSPLGQNEKLFF	14	TRBV19	NA	NA	TRBJ1-4
TGTGCCAGCAGCCCGCGCGGGACTAGCGGGAGTAGTCAGTTCTTC	CASSPRGTSGSSQFF	15	TRBV3-1/TRBV3-2	TRBD2	NA	TRBJ2-1
TGTGCCAGCAGTCGCCGGGACAGGGGTCAGCCCCAGCATTTT	CASSRRDRGQPQHF	14	TRBV6-5	TRBD1	few	TRBJ1-5
TGCGCCAGCAGCCTGCAACAGGGGTCGAACACTGAAGCTTTCTTT	CASSLQQGSNTEAFF	15	TRBV4-1	TRBD1	NA	TRBJ1-1
TGTGCCAGCAGCGGGCCAACAGATACGCAGTATTTT	CASSGPTDTQYF	12	TRBV6-2/TRBV6-3	NA	NA	TRBJ2-3
TGTGCCAGTAGTAGGGGCGACCCAGATACGCAGTATTTT	CASSRGDPDTQYF	13	TRBV19	NA	NA	TRBJ2-3
TGCAGTGCTAGTGCCGAACCGGGACAGGGGGCCGCCGGTGGCTACACCTTC	CSASAEPGQGAAGGYTF	17	TRBV20-1	TRBD1	NA	TRBJ1-2
TGCGCCAGCAGCTTGGAGTCAGACGCCTATGGCTACACCTTC	CASSLESDAYGYTF	14	TRBV5-1	NA	NA	TRBJ1-2
TGTGCCACCAGTGACCAACTAGCGCCCAACACAGATACGCAGTATTTT	CATSDQLAPNTDTQYF	16	TRBV24-1	TRBD2	NA	TRBJ2-3
TGCGCCAGCAGCCAAAGCCCGTTAAGCAATCAGCCCCAGCATTTT	CASSQSPLSNQPQHF	15	TRBV4-3	NA	NA	TRBJ1-5
TGTGCCAGTAGTATACTCCCGGGACAGGGGGCTACATACGAGCAGTACTTC	CASSILPGQGATYEQYF	17	TRBV19	TRBD1	NA	TRBJ2-7
TGTGCCAGCAGTTTAGGGGGCGGCTTCTACAATGAGCAGTTCTTC	CASSLGGGFYNEQFF	15	TRBV27	NA	NA	TRBJ2-1
TGTGCCAGCAGTCCCCGACGAGGGACAGGGAGCTACGAGCAGTACTTC	CASSPRRGTGSYEQYF	16	TRBV28	TRBD1	NA	TRBJ2-7
TGCGCCAGCAGCTGGGACAGGGATTATGGCTACACCTTC	CASSWDRDYGYTF	13	TRBV5-1	TRBD1	NA	TRBJ1-2
TGTGCCAGCAGTTACTCGATGGGGGAACCGGACAATGAGCAGTTCTTC	CASSYSMGEPDNEQFF	16	TRBV6-2/TRBV6-3	NA	NA	TRBJ2-1
TGTGCCAGCAGTCCCCCGGGACAGGGGGCTGGCAATCAGCCCCAGCATTTT	CASSPPGQGAGNQPQHF	17	TRBV28	TRBD1	NA	TRBJ1-5
TGTGCCAGCAGTTCCCGGCCATTTGAGCAGTTCTTC	CASSSRPFEQFF	12	TRBV12-3/TRBV12-4	NA	NA	TRBJ2-1
TGTGCCAGCAGTGCCACAGGGGGAACCGCGCAATTTACGCAGTATTTT	CASSATGGTAQFTQYF	16	TRBV25-1	TRBD1	NA	TRBJ2-3
TGTGCCAGCAGCTTAAGGGCAAGGAACGCTGAAGCTTTCTTT	CASSLRARNAEAFF	14	TRBV7-9	NA	NA	TRBJ1-1
TGTGCCAGCTCCGACCGGGACGGAAATGAAAAACTGTTTTTT	CASSDRDGNEKLFF	14	TRBV7-9	NA	NA	TRBJ1-4
TGTGCCAGCAGTGAGCAGGGGGGCCCAGATACGCAGTATTTT	CASSEQGGPDTQYF	14	TRBV6-4	NA	NA	TRBJ2-3
TGTGCCAGCAGCTTAGGTTCCCAGGGTTCACCCCTCCACTTT	CASSLGSQGSPLHF	14	TRBV7-3	NA	NA	TRBJ1-6
TGCGCCAGCAGCCAAGACGACTCGCGAGCGGGAGCGACCCAGTACTTC	CASSQDDSRAGATQYF	16	TRBV4-3	TRBD2	NA	TRBJ2-5
TGTGCCATCAGTGAGACTAGGGGGAATGAGCAGTTCTTC	CAISETRGNEQFF	13	TRBV10-3	NA	NA	TRBJ2-1
TGTGCCAGCAGCCCCCGGACAGGGAATAACAATGAGCAGTTCTTC	CASSPRTGNNNEQFF	15	TRBV3-1/TRBV3-2	TRBD1	few	TRBJ2-1
TGCGCCAGCAGCTTGGCCCCGGGGCGGAGCACAGATACGCAGTATTTT	CASSLAPGRSTDTQYF	16	TRBV5-1	NA	once	TRBJ2-3
TGCACCAGAGGACAGGAGGGTCCCAGCTCCTATAATTCACCCCTCCACTTT	CTRGQEGPSSYNSPLHF	17	TRBV1	NA	NA	TRBJ1-6
TGTGCCAGCAGCTCCCAGGGACAGGGGATCGGCCAGCCCCAGCATTTT	CASSSQGQGIGQPQHF	16	TRBV7-2	TRBD1	NA	TRBJ1-5
TGCGCCAGCAGCCTGGGACAGGTTAATGAAAAACTGTTTTTT	CASSLGQVNEKLFF	14	TRBV5-1	TRBD1	NA	TRBJ1-4
TGTGCCAGCAGCTTAGGGGGAGGGAAAGGGGTCGGGGAGCTGTTTTTT	CASSLGGGKGVGELFF	16	TRBV7-2	TRBD2	NA	TRBJ2-2
TGCGCCAGCAGCTTCAGGGACGAGAGCGGCTACACCTTC	CASSFRDESGYTF	13	TRBV5-1	NA	NA	TRBJ1-2
TGCGCCAGCAGCCAAATCAATCCTGGGCGGGAGACCCAGTACTTC	CASSQINPGRETQYF	15	TRBV4-1	NA	NA	TRBJ2-5
TGTGCCAGCTCACCTACCCGGGGGACGGACTACAATGAGCAGTTCTTC	CASSPTRGTDYNEQFF	16	TRBV18	NA	NA	TRBJ2-1
TGTGCCAGTAGTAAGGACCGGAGGGAAAAACTGTTTTTT	CASSKDRREKLFF	13	TRBV19	NA	NA	TRBJ1-4
TGTGCCAGCTCACGGGATTTCGAAGCTTTCTTT	CASSRDFEAFF	11	TRBV18	NA	NA	TRBJ1-1
TGTGCCAGCGAAACGCCGGGGGTGGGAGGAGACAGCTATGGCTACACCTTC	CASETPGVGGDSYGYTF	17	TRBV28	NA	few	TRBJ1-2
TGTGCCAGCAGCCCAACCCCGACAGTCTACGAGCAGTACTTC	CASSPTPTVYEQYF	14	TRBV5-5	NA	few	TRBJ2-7
TGTGCCAGCACCAGAGGGGAGACCCAGTACTTC	CASTRGETQYF	11	TRBV7-8	NA	once	TRBJ2-5
TGTGCCAGCAGTGAATTAGGGGTTGAGTATGAAAAACTGTTTTTT	CASSELGVEYEKLFF	15	TRBV25-1	NA	NA	TRBJ1-4
TGTGCCAGCAGCCCATGGACTAGCGGGAGCCCCTACAATGAGCAGTTCTTC	CASSPWTSGSPYNEQFF	17	TRBV3-1/TRBV3-2	TRBD2	NA	TRBJ2-1
TGTGCCAGCAGTTTAAGGCAGGGTAGGTCACATCAGCCCCAGCATTTT	CASSLRQGRSHQPQHF	16	TRBV28	NA	NA	TRBJ1-5
TGCGCCAGCAGCCCGGGGGGGACCCCGTACAATGAGCAGTTCTTC	CASSPGGTPYNEQFF	15	TRBV5-1	TRBD2	NA	TRBJ2-1
TGTGCCAGCAGCCCGGGGGGCACCGGATCGACGCAGTATTTT	CASSPGGTGSTQYF	14	TRBV7-9	NA	NA	TRBJ2-3
TGTGCCAGCAGCGACGCAATGAACACTGAAGCTTTCTTT	CASSDAMNTEAFF	13	TRBV9	NA	NA	TRBJ1-1
TGTGCCAGCAGCTCTACAGGGGAGGGGCCCCAGCATTTT	CASSSTGEGPQHF	13	TRBV7-9	TRBD1	NA	TRBJ1-5
TGTGCCAGCAGTCAATGGACTAGCGGGGTTACCGGGGAGCTGTTTTTT	CASSQWTSGVTGELFF	16	TRBV7-9	TRBD2	few	TRBJ2-2
TGTGCCAGCAGCGCCCGGACAGGGTGGACAGATACGCAGTATTTT	CASSARTGWTDTQYF	15	TRBV6-2/TRBV6-3	TRBD1	NA	TRBJ2-3